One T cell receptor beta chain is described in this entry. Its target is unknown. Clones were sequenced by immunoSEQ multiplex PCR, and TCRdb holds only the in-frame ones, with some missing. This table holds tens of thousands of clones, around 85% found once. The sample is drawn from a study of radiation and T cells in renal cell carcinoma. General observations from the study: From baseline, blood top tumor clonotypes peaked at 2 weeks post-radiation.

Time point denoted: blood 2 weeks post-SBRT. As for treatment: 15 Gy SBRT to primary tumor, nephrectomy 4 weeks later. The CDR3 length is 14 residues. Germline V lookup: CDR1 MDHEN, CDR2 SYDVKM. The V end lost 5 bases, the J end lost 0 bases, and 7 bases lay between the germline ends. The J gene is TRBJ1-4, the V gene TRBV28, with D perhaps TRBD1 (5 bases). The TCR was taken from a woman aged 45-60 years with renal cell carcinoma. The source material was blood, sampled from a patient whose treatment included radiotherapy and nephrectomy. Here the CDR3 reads CASSQGTTNEKLFF. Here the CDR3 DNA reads TGTGCCAGCAGTCAGGGTACAACTAATGAAAAACTGTTTTTT.